The T cell receptor (beta chain) described here comes from a study of shared clonotypes between healthy human individuals. Study findings and constraints: The generation probabilities recorded for non-shared clonotypes fell below those of clonotypes shared by all four donors. The diversity represented, both genetic and in exposure history, was limited by few donors.

Researchers ran the assay at a deep level. Authors' methods: For the immunoSEQ data, sequences were junction-only without quality scores, so filtering differed. Sequenced by immunoSEQ multiplex PCR; TCRdb stores in-frame clones only, minus some. Clone size and the V and J calls come from that table; the DNA yielded D and trimming. The sample holds millions of clones, roughly 94% seen once. Regarding this clone: What it binds is unknown.

CDR1 is MNHEY, CDR2 SMNVEV, per germline (reference sequence). The CDR3 contains 15 residues. Trimming cost V 3 bases and J 4 bases, with 13 bases left between them. The V gene is TRBV27, the J gene TRBJ2-1, with a weak D call TRBD1 (5 bases). The clonotype originates from a man between 18 and 29 years old in good health. Source material: naive CD4+ T cells sorted from blood. Stated subset: CD45RA+ positively selected. The CDR3, as DNA: TGTGCCAGCAGTTTTATCGGGCAGGGATACAATGAGCAGTTCTTC. It encodes CASSFIGQGYNEQFF.